This T cell receptor beta chain emerged from a study of shared clonotypes between healthy human individuals (dated by TCRdb to 2020 to 2022). Turning to the overall study: The cohort comprised two women and three men aged 18 to 49 years. For each donor, CD4 naive and CD4 memory were each run on three plates, CD8 naive on two plates, and CD8 memory on one plate. The study deeply sequenced blood TCR repertoires of roughly five healthy adults to estimate repertoire size and the extent of clonotype sharing between individuals. Different laboratories and diverse techniques were used to prepare libraries and sequence TCR repertoires, to increase sequencing depth and limit assay-specific biases. Per donor, leukapheresis produced somewhere between about 0.9 and 9 billion PBMCs. General conclusions and limits of the study: Because the study included a small number of donors, the genetic and exposure-history diversity represented was limited. Pairwise subsampling led to the expectation that sequencing depth would affect the degree of clonotype sharing among donors. When several donors were compared, the shared fraction of clonotypes was approximately 5% for naive CD4, around 3.6% for naive CD8, more than 2% for memory CD4, and 0.35% to 0.4% for memory CD8. Incomplete sequencing was indicated by rarefaction of sorted-subset datasets, despite the large sequencing depth. Estimated clonotype richness was generally larger for naive than for memory subsets. Compared with non-shared clonotypes, clonotypes shared by all four sorted-subset donors had higher generation probabilities. Only blood was sampled, and tissue TCR repertoires likely differ from those in blood.

The V and J ends are trimmed by 1 base and 7 bases, leaving 13 bases between them. The germline V gene supplies CDR1 LGHNA and CDR2 YSLEER. The CDR3 runs 15 amino acids, cysteine and phenylalanine included. Only the CDR3 part of the read is kept: 45 bases, read in frame from the first base. The donors were healthy, HIV-negative adults who had no recently reported acute infections or vaccinations. Only Caucasian adults living in Nashville, Tennessee, USA were represented among the donors. Magnetic negative selection was used to enrich CD4+ T cells, after which naive cells were positively selected on CD45RA and the negative fraction became the memory subset. Blood was obtained by leukapheresis, after which PBMCs were separated by Ficoll-Histopaque density gradient centrifugation and cryopreserved in liquid nitrogen vapor phase. Analytical flow cytometry was used to check the purity and quantity of every magnetically sorted T cell population. From each sorted fraction, genomic DNA was isolated and quantified by UV absorbance on a Nanodrop 2000c.

As regards this clone: The target of this receptor is not known. No per-base quality is available; no much larger clone lies one base away.

Using the deep immunoSEQ assay, multiplex PCR amplified TCR CDR3 regions from genomic DNA. Genomic DNA extracted from each cell subset was distributed evenly over all wells of several immunoSEQ 96-well plates, and each plate served as one replicate. For sorted subsets, each replicate PCR was loaded with approximately 190 ng genomic DNA, equivalent to about 33,000 T cell genomes. Purified libraries were quantified with a Qubit 3.0 fluorometer, sized on a Bioanalyzer 2100, and re-quantified with the KAPA Library Quantification kit. Each immunoSEQ 96-well plate was sequenced on its own single-read 150-cycle Illumina NextSeq 550 flow cell. Turning to the authors' computational methods: Because the immunoSEQ output included only junctional sequences and no quality scores, the filtering could not be the same as the filtering used for full-length reads. Sequences were annotated with PyIR, a Python wrapper for IgBLAST v1.9, and V/J genes and CDR3 were assigned using IMGT germline references. Reads were filtered out if the reads had weak V/J assignments (E-value above 1e-6), no CDR3, stop codons, out-of-frame junctions, or ambiguous translated residues. V3J clonotypes were defined as sequences sharing the same inferred V gene, J gene, and CDR3 amino acid sequence. Percentage overlap between repertoires was calculated by dividing the number of shared unique clonotypes by the size of the smaller repertoire. RTK rarefaction, the Chao1 estimator, and Recon v2.1 estimates of unobserved clonotypes were used to assess repertoire richness. For all TCRbeta clonotypes obtained by the gDNA method from a few donors, generation probabilities were computed with OLGA. TCRdb retrieved this table from immuneACCESS and kept in-frame rearrangements only. Not all clones are present; in checked studies, unresolved V genes account for under half, and no reason is known for the remainder. Clone size and the V and J calls come from that table; the DNA yielded D and trimming. Recorded for this sample are 2,500,000 or so clones; roughly 92% of them occurred a single time. The ten most abundant clones make up around 0.15% of the sample.

The sample was naive CD4+ T cells sorted from blood. The sample's cell subset or site label, decoded: CD45RA+ positively selected. The receptor was derived from a man in his late teens or twenties in good health. This chain joins TRBV4-3 to TRBJ2-2; D gene: possibly TRBD2, on 6 matching bases. The bases are TGCGCCAGCAGCCAAGGTCGGGCGCGGGGCGGGGAGCTGTTTTTT. Translated, this gives CASSQGRARGGELFF.